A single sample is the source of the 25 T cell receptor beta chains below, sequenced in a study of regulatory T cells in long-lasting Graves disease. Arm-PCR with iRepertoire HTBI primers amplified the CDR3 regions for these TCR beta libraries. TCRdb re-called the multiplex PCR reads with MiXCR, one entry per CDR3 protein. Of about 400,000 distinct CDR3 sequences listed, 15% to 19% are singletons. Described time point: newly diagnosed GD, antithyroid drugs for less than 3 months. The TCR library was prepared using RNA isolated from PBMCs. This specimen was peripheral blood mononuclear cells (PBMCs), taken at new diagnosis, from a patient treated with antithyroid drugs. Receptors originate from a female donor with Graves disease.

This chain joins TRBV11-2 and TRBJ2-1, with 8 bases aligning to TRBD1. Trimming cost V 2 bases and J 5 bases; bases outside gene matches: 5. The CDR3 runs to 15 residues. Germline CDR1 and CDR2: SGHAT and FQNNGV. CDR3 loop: CASSLIGQGNNEQFF. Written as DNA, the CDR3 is TGTGCCAGCAGCTTAATCGGACAGGGAAACAATGAGCAGTTCTTC. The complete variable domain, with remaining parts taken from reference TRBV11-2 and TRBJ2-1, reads EAGVAQSPRYKIIEKRQSVAFWCNPISGHATLYWYQQILGQGPKLLIQFQNNGVVDDSQLPKDRFSAERLKGVDSTLKIQPAKLEDSAVYLCASSLIGQGNNEQFFGPGTRLTVL.

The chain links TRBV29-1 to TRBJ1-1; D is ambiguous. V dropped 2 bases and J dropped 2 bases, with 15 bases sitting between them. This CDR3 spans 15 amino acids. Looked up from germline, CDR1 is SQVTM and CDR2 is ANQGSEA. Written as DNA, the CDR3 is TGCAGCGTTGAACTCATGGGGTGGAGAAACACTGAAGCTTTCTTT. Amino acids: CSVELMGWRNTEAFF.

CDR3 in DNA: TGTGCCAGCAGCTTCGGGCTAGCGGGCTCCCTCCTAACCGGGGAGCTGTTTTTT. It specifies CASSFGLAGSLLTGELFF. The genes are TRBV5-4 and TRBJ2-2, with 8 bases identical to TRBD2. Germline V gene data show CDR1 as SGHNT and CDR2 as YYREEE (reference sequence). The CDR3 covers 18 residues. The ends lost 2 bases at V and 5 bases at J; junction bases unmatched: 14.

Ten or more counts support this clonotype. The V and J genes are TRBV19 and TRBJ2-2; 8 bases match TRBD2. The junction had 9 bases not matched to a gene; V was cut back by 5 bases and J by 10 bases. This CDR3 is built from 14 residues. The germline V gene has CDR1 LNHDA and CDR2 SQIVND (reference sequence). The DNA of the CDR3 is TGTGCCAGTAGTGACTACCGACTAGCGACGGAGCTGTTTTTT. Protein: CASSDYRLATELFF.

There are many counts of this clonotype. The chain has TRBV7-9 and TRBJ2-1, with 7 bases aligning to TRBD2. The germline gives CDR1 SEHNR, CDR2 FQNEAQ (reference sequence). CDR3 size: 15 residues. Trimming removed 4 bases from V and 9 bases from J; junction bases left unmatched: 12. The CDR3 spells CASSSQAGPEGEQFF. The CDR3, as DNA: TGTGCCAGCAGCTCGCAAGCGGGGCCCGAGGGTGAGCAGTTCTTC.

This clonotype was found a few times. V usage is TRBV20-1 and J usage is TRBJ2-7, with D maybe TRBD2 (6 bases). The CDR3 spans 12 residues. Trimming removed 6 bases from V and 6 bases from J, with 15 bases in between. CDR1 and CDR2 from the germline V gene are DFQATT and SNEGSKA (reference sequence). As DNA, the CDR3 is TGCAGTGCCCACCAGTCAGCGGGCGAGCAGTACTTC. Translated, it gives CSAHQSAGEQYF.

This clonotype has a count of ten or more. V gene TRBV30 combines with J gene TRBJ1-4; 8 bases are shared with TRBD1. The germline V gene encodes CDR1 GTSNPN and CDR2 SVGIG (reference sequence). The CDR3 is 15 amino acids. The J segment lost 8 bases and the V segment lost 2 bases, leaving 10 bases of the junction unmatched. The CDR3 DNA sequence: TGTGCCTGGAGTTACCTCGGGACAGGACAAGAAAAACTGTTTTTT. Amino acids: CAWSYLGTGQEKLFF.

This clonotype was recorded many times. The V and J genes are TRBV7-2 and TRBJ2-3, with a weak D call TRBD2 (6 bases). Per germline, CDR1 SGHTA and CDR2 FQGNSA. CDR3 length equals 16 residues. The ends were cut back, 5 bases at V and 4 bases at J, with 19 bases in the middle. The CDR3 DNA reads TGTGCCAGCAGCAGCATAGCGGATTGGGGGGCAGATACGCAGTATTTT. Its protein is CASSSIADWGADTQYF.

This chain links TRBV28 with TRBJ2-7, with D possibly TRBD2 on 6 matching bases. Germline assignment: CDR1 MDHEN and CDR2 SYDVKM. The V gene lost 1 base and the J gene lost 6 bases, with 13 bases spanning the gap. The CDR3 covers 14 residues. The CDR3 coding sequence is TGTGCCAGCAGTTTATACGTACTAGCTCGCGAGCAGTACTTC. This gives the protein CASSLYVLAREQYF. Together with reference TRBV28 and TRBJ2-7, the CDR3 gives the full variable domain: DVKVTQSSRYLVKRTGEKVFLECVQDMDHENMFWYRQDPGLGLRLIYFSYDVKMKEKGDIPEGYSVSREKKERFSLILESASTNQTSMYLCASSLYVLAREQYFGPGTRLTVT.

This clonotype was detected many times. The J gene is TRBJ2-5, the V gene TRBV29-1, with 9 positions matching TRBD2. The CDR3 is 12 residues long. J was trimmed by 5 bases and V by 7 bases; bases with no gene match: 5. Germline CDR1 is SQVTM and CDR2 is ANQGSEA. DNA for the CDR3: TGCAGCGGGCGGGAGGGCGACGAGACCCAGTACTTC. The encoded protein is CSGREGDETQYF.

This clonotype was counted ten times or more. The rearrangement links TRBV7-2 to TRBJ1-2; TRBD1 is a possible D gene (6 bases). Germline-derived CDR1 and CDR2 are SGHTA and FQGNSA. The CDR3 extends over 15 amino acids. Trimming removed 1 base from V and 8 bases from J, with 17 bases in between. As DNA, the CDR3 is TGTGCCAGCAGCTTAGATCCGGGGGCGCGAGGGGGCTACACCTTC. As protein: CASSLDPGARGGYTF.

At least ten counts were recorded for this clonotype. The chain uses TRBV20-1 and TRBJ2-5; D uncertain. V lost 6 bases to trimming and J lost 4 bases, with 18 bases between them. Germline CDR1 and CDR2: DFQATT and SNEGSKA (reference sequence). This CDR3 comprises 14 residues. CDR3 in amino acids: CSAGPGWGLETQYF. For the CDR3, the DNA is TGCAGTGCAGGACCCGGATGGGGATTAGAGACCCAGTACTTC.

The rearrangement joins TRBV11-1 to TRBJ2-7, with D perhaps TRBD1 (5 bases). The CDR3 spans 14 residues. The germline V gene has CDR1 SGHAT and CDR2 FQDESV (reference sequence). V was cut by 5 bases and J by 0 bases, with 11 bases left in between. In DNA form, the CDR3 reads TGTGCCAGCAGCCTAGATACAGGCTCCTACGAGCAGTACTTC. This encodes CASSLDTGSYEQYF.

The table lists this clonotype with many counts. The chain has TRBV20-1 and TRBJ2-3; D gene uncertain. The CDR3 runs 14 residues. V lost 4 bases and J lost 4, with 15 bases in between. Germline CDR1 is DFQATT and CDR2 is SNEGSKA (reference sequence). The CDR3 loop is CSAKVVRFADTQYF. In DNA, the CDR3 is TGCAGTGCTAAGGTTGTCAGATTCGCAGATACGCAGTATTTT.

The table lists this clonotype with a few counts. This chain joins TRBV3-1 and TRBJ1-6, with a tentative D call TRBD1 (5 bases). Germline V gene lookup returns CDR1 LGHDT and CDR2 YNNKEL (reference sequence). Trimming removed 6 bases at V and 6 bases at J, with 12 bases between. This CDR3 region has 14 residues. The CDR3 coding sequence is TGTGCCAGCAGACCCAGGGAGGGTAATTCACCCCTCCACTTT. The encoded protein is CASRPREGNSPLHF.

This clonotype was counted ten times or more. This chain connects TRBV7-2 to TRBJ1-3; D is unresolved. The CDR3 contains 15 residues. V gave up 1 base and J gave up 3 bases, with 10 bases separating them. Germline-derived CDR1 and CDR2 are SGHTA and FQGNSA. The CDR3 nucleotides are TGTGCCAGCAGCTTAGGAGGATTTAATGGAAACACCATATATTTT. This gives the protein CASSLGGFNGNTIYF.

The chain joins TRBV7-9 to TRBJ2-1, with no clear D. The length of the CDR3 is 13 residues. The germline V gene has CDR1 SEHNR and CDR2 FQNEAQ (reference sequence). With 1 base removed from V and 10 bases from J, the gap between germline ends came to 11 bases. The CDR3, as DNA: TGTGCCAGCAGCTTAGGACATCAGCCGGAGCAGTTCTTC. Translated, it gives CASSLGHQPEQFF.

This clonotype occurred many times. DNA for the CDR3: TGTGCCAGCAGCTTAGGACAGGGGGCGAACACCGGGGAGCTGTTTTTT. Its protein is CASSLGQGANTGELFF. The chain couples TRBV7-2 to TRBJ2-2, with 9 nucleotides matching TRBD1. This CDR3 contains 16 residues. The germline gives CDR1 SGHTA, CDR2 FQGNSA. The V and J ends lost 1 base and 0 bases, in that order; junction bases with no gene match: 0.

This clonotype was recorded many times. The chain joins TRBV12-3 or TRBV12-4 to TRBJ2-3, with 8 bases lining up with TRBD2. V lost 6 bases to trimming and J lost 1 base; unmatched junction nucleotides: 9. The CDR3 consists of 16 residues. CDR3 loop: CASSSPGGGGTDTQYF. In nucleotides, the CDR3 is TGTGCCAGCAGCTCCCCCGGGGGGGGCGGCACAGATACGCAGTATTTT.

The CDR3 DNA reads as TGTGCCAGCAGTGACTGGCCTAACACTGAAGCTTTCTTT. Protein: CASSDWPNTEAFF. The chain links TRBV6-4 to TRBJ1-1, with no clear D. CDR3 length equals 13 residues. CDR1 MRHNA and CDR2 SNTAGT come from the germline V gene. Trimming pared 1 base from V and 2 bases from J, leaving 5 bases between.

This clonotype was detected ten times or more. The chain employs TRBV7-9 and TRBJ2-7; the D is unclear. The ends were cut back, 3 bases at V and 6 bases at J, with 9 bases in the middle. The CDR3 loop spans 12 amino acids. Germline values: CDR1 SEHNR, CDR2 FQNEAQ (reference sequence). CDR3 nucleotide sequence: TGTGCCAGCAGCTTTCTTTCGGGCGAGCAGTACTTC. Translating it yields CASSFLSGEQYF.

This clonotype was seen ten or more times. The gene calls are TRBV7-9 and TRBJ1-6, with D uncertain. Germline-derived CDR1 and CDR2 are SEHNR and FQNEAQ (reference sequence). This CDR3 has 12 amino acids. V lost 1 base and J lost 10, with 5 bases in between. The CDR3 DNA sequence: TGTGCCAGCAGCTTAGTACAGTCACCCCTCCACTTT. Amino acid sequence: CASSLVQSPLHF.

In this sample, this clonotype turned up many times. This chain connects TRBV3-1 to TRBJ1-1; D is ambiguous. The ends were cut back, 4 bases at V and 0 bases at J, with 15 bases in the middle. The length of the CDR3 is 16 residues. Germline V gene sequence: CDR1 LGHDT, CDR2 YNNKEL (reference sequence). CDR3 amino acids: CASSRYPPGLNTEAFF. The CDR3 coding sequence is TGTGCCAGCAGCCGATACCCCCCCGGGTTGAACACTGAAGCTTTCTTT.

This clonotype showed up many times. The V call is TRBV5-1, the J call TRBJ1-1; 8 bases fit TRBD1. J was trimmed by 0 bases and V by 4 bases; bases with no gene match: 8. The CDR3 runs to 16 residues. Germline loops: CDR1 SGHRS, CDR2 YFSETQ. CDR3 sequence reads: CASSALWTGMNTEAFF. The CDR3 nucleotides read TGCGCCAGCAGCGCTCTCTGGACAGGGATGAACACTGAAGCTTTCTTT.

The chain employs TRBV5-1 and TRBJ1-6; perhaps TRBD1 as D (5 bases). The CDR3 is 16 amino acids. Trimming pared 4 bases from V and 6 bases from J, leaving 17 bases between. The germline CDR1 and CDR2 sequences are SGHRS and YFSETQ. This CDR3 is CASSLGSGTVNSPLHF. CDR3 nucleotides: TGCGCCAGCAGCCTGGGCTCGGGGACGGTTAATTCACCCCTCCACTTT.